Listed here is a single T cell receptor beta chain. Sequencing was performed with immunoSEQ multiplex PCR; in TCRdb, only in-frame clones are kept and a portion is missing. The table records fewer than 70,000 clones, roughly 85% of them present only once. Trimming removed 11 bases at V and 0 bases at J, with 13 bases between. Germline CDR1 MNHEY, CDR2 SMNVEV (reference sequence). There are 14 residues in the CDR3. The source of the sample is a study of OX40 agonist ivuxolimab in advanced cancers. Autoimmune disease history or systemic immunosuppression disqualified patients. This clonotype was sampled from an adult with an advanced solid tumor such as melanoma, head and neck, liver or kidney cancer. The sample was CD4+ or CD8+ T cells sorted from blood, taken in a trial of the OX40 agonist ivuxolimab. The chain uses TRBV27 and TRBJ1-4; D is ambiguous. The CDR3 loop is CARPLETTNEKLFF. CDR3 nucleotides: TGTGCCCGCCCTTTAGAGACAACTAATGAAAAACTGTTTTTT.